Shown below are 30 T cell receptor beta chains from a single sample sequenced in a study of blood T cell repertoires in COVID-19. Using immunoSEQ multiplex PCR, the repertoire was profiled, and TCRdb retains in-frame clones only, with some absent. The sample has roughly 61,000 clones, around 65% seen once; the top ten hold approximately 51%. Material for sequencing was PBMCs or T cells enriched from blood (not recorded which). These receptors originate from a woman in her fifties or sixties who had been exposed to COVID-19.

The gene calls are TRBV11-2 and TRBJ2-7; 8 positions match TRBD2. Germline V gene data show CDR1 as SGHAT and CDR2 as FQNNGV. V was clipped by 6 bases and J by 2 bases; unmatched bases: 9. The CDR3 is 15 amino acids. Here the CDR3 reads CASSRSGGYAYEQYF. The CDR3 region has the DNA TGTGCCAGCAGTAGAAGCGGGGGATACGCCTACGAGCAGTACTTC.

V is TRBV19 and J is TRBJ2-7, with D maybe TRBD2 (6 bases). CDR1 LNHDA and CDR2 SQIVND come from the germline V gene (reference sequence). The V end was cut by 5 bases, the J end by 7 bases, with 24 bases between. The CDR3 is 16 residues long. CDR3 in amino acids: CASSLRGGTSLGEQYF. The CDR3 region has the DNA TGTGCCAGTAGTCTGCGTGGGGGGACCTCGCTCGGAGAGCAGTACTTC.

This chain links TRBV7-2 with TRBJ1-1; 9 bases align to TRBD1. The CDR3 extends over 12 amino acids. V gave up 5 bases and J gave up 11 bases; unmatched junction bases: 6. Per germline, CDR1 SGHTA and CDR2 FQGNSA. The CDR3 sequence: CASSPTGQGAFF. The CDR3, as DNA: TGTGCCAGCAGCCCCACCGGACAGGGGGCTTTCTTT.

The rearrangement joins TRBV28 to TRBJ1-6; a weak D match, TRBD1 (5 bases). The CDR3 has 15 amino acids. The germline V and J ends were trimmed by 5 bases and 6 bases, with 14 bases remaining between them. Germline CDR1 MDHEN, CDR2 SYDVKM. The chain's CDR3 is CASSPPQGVNSPLHF. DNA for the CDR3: TGTGCCAGCAGTCCCCCTCAAGGGGTTAATTCACCCCTCCACTTT. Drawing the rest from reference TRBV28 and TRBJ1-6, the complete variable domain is DVKVTQSSRYLVKRTGEKVFLECVQDMDHENMFWYRQDPGLGLRLIYFSYDVKMKEKGDIPEGYSVSREKKERFSLILESASTNQTSMYLCASSPPQGVNSPLHFGNGTRLTVT.

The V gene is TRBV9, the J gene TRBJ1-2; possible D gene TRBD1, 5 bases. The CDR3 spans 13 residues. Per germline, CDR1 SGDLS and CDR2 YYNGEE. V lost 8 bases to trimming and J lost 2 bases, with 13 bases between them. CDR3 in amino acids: CARAEGANYGYTF. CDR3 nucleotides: TGTGCCAGGGCGGAAGGGGCGAACTATGGCTACACCTTC.

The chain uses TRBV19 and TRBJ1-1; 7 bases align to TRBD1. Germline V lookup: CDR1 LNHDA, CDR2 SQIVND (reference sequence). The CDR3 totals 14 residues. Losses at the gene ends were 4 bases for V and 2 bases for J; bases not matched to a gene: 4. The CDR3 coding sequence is TGTGCCAGTAGTACCGGGACAGATAACACTGAAGCTTTCTTT. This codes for CASSTGTDNTEAFF.

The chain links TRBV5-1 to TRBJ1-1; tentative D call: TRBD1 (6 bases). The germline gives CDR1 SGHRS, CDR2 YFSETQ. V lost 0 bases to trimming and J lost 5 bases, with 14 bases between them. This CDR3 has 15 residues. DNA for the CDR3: TGCGCCAGCAGCTTGGGAGTACAGGGTGGGACTGAAGCTTTCTTT. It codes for CASSLGVQGGTEAFF.

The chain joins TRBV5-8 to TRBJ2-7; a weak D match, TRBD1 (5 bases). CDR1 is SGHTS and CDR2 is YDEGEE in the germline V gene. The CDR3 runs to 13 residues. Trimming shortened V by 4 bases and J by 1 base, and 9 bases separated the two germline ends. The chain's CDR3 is CASSQDTSYEQYF. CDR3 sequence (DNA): TGTGCCAGCAGCCAGGACACATCCTACGAGCAGTACTTC.

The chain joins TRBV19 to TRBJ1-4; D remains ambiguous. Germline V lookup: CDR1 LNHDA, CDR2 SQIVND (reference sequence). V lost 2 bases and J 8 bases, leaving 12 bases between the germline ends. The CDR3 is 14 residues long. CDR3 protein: CASSIPGIREKLFF. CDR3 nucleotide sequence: TGTGCCAGTAGTATACCCGGGATTCGAGAAAAACTGTTTTTT.

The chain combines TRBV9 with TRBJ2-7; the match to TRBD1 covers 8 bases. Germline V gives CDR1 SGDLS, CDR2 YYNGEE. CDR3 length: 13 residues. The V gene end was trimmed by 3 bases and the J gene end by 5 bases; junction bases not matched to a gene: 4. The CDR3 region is CASSEDRAHEQYF. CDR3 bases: TGTGCCAGCAGCGAGGACAGGGCGCACGAGCAGTACTTC. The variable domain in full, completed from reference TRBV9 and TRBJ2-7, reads DSGVTQTPKHLITATGQRVTLRCSPRSGDLSVYWYQQSLDQGLQFLIQYYNGEERAKGNILERFSAQQFPDLHSELNLSSLELGDSALYFCASSEDRAHEQYFGPGTRLTVT.

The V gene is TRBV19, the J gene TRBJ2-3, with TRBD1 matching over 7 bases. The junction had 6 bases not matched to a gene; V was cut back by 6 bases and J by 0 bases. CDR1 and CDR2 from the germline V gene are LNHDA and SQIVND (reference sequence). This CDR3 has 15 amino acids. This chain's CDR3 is CASSDRVWSTDTQYF. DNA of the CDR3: TGTGCCAGTAGCGACAGGGTTTGGAGCACAGATACGCAGTATTTT.

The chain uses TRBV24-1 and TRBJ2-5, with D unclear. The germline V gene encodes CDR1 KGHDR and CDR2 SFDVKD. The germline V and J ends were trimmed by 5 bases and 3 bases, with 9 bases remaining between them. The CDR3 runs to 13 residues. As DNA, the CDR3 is TGTGCCACCAGTGGTCGTCGGGAAGAGACCCAGTACTTC. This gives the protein CATSGRREETQYF.

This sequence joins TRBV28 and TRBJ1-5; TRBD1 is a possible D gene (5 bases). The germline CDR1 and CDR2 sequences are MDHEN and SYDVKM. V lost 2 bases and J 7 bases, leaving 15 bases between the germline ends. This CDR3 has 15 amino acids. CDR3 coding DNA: TGTGCCAGCAGTTTAAGCGCAGGGAGGCTCCAGCCCCAGCATTTT. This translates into CASSLSAGRLQPQHF.

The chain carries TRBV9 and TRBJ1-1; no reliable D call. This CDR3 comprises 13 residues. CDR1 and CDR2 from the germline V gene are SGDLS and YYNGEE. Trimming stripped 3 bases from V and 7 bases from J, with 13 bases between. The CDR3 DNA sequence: TGTGCCAGCAGCGATCCCTCGGGATTTGAAGCTTTCTTT. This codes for CASSDPSGFEAFF.

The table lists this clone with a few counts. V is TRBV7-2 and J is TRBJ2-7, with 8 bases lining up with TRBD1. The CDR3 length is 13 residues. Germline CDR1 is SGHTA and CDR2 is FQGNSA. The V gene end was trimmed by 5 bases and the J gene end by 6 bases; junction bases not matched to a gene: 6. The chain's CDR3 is CASSVNTGGEQYF. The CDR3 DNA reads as TGTGCCAGCAGCGTCAACACAGGGGGCGAGCAGTACTTC. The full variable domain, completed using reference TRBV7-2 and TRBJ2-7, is GAGVSQSPSNKVTEKGKDVELRCDPISGHTALYWYRQSLGQGLEFLIYFQGNSAPDKSGLPSDRFSAERTGGSVSTLTIQRTQQEDSAVYLCASSVNTGGEQYFGPGTRLTVT.

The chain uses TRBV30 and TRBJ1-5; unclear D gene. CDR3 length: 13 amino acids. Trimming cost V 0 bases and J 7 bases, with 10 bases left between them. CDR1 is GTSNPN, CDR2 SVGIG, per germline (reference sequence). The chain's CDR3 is CAWSVRGTQPQHF. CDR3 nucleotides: TGTGCCTGGAGTGTACGGGGAACCCAGCCCCAGCATTTT. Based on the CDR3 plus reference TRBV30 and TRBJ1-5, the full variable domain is SQTIHQWPATLVQPVGSPLSLECTVEGTSNPNLYWYRQAAGRGLQLLFYSVGIGQISSEVPQNLSASRPQDRQFILSSKKLLLSDSGFYLCAWSVRGTQPQHFGDGTRLSIL.

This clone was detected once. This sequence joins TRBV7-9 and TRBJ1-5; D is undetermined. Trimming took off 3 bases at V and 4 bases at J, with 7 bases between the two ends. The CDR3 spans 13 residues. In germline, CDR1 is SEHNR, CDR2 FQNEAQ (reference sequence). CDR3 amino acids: CASSFLRNQPQHF. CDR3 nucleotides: TGTGCCAGCAGCTTTCTGAGGAATCAGCCCCAGCATTTT.

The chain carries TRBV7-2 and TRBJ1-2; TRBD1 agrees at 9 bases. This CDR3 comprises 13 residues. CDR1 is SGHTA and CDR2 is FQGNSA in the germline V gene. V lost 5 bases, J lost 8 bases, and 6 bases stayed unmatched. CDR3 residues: CASSRDRAGGYTF. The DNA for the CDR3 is TGTGCCAGCAGCAGGGACAGGGCGGGGGGCTACACCTTC.

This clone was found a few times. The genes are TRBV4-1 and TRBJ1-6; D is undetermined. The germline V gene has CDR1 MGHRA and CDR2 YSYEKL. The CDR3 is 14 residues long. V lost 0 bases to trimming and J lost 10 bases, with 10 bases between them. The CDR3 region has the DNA TGCGCCAGCAGCCAAGAGCGGGTTGGCTCACCCCTCCACTTT. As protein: CASSQERVGSPLHF.

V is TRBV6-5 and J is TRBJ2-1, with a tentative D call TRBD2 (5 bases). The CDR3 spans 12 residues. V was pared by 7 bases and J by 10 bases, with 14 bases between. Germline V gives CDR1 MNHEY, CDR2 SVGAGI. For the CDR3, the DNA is TGTGCCAGCAAGAGGGAAATCGGGGAGCAGTTCTTC. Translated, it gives CASKREIGEQFF.

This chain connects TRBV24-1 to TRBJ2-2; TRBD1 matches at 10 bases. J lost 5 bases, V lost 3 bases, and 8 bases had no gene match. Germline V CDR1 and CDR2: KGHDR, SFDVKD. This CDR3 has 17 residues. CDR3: CATSDTRQGARTGELFF. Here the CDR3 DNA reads TGTGCCACCAGTGATACCCGACAGGGGGCACGGACCGGGGAGCTGTTTTTT.

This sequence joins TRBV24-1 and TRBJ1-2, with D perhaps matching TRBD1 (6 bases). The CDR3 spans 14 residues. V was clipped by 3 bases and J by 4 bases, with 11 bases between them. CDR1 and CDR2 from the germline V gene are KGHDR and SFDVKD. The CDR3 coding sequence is TGTGCCACCAGTGATCCTGACAGGTTCTATGGCTACACCTTC. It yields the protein CATSDPDRFYGYTF.

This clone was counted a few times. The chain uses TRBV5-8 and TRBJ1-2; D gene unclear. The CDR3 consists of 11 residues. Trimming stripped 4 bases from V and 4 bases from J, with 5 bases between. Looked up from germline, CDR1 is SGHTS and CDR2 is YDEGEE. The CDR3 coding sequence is TGTGCCAGCAGCCTGAGCTATGGCTACACCTTC. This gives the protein CASSLSYGYTF.

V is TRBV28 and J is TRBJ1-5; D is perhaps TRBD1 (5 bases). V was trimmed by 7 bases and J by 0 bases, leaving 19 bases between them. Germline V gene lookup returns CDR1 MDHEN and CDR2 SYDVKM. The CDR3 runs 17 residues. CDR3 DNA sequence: TGTGCCAGCAAGGGGCCGTACTCCAGTTATAGCAATCAGCCCCAGCATTTT. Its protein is CASKGPYSSYSNQPQHF.

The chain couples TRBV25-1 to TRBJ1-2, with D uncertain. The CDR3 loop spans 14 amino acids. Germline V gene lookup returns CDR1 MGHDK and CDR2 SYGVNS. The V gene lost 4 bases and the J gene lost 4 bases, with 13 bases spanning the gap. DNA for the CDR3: TGTGCCAGCAGTGGGGGTTGGGAGGCCTATGGCTACACCTTC. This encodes CASSGGWEAYGYTF.

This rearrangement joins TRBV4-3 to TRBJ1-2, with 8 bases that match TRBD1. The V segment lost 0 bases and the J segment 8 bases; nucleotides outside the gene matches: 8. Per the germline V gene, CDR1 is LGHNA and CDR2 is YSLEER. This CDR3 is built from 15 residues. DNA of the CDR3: TGCGCCAGCAGCCAAGAAAACAGGGGGACGAGGGGCTACACCTTC. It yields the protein CASSQENRGTRGYTF.

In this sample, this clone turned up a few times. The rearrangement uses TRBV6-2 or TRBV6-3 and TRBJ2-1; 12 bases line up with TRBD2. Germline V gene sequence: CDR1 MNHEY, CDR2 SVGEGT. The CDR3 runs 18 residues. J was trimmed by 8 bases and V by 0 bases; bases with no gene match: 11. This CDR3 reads CASSYSPLTSGSRDEQFF. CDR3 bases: TGTGCCAGCAGTTACTCGCCTTTGACTAGCGGGAGCAGGGATGAGCAGTTCTTC.

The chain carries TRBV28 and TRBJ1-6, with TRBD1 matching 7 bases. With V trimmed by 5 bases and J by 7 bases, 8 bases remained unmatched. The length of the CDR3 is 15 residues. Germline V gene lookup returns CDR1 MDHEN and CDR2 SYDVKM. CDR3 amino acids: CASSAQEGANSPLHF. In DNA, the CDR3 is TGTGCCAGCAGTGCTCAGGAGGGGGCAAATTCACCCCTCCACTTT.

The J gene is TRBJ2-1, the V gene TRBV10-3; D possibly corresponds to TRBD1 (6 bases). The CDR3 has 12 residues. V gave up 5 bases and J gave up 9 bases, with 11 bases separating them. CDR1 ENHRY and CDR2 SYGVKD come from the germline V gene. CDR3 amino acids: CAISPKGVEQFF. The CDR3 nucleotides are TGTGCCATCAGTCCAAAGGGGGTTGAGCAGTTCTTC.

The DNA of the CDR3 is TGCGCCAGCAGCTTGGCGGGCAGGGTCGGGTCACCCCTCCACTTT. It translates to CASSLAGRVGSPLHF. This chain links TRBV5-1 with TRBJ1-6; weak D call: TRBD1 (5 bases). Per the germline V gene, CDR1 is SGHRS and CDR2 is YFSETQ. CDR3 size: 15 residues. V lost 0 bases and J lost 10, with 14 bases in between.